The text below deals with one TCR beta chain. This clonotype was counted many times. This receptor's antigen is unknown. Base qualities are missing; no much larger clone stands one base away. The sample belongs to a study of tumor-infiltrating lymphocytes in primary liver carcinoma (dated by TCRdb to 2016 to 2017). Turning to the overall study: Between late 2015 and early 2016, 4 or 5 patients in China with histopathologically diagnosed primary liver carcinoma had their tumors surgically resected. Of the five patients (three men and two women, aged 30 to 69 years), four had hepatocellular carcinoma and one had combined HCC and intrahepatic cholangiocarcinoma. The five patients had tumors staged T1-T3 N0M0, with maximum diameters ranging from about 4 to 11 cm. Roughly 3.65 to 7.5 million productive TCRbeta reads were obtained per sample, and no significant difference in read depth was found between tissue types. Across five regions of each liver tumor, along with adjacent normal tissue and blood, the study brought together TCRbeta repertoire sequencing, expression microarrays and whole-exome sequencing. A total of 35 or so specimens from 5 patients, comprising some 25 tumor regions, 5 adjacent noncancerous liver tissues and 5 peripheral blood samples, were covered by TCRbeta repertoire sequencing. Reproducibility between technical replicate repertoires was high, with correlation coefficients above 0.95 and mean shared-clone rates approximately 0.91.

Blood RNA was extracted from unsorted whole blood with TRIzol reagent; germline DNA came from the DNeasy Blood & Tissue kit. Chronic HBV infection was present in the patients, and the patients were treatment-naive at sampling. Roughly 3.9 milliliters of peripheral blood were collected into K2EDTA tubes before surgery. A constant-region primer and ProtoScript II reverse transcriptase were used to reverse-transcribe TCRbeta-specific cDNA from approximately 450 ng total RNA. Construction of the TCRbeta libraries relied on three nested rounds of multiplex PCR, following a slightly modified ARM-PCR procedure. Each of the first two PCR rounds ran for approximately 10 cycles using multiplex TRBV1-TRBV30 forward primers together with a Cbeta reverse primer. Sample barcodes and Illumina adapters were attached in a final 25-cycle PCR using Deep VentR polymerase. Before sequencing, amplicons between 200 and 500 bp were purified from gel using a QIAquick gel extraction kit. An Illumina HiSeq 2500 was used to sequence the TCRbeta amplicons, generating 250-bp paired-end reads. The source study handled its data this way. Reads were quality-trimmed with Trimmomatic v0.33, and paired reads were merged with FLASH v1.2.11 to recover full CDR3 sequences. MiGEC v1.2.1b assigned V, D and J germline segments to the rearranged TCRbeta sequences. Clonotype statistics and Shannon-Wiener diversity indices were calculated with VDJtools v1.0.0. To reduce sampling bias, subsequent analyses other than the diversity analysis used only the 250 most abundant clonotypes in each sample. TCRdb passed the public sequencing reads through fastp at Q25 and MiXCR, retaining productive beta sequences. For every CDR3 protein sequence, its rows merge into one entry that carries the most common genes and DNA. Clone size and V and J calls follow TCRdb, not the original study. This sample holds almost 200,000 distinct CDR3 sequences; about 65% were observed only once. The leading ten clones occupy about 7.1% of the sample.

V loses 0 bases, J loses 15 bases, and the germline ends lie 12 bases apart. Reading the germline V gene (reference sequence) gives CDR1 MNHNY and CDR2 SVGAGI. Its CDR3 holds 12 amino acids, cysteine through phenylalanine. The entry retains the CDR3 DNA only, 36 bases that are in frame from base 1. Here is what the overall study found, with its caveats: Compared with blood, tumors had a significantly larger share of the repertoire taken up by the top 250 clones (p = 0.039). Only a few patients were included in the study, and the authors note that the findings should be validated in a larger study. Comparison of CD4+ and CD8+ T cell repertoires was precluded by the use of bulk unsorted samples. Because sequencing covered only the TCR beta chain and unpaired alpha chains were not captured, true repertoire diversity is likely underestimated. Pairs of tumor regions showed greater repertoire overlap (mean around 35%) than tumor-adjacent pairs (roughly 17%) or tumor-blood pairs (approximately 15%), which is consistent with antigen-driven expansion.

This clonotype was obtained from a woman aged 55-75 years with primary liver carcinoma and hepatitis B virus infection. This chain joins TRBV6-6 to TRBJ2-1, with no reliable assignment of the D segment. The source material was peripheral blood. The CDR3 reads CASSYSQEGRFF. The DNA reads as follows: TGTGCCAGCAGTTACTCGCAGGAAGGCAGGTTCTTC.